Presented here are 24 T cell receptor beta chains from one specimen sequenced in a study of T cell repertoires in cytomegalovirus infection. Using its own MiXCR run on the reads, TCRdb lists one record per CDR3 protein. This sample has about 180,000 distinct CDR3 sequences; about a sixth occur once, and the top ten carry about 23%. Material: CD8+ T cells from PBMCs. These TCRs come from a human donor in good health (CMV status not recorded). Some clones in this sample may be carry-over from other donors' samples.

This chain connects TRBV7-9 to TRBJ2-1, with D perhaps matching TRBD1 or TRBD2 (5 bases each). The V end lost 5 bases, the J end lost 3 bases, and 14 bases lay between the germline ends. This CDR3 region has 15 residues. Germline values: CDR1 SEHNR, CDR2 FQNEAQ (reference sequence). The CDR3, as DNA: TGTGCCAGCAGCCTCCTAGGTGGGGGCTACAATGAGCAGTTCTTC. Protein: CASSLLGGGYNEQFF.

The J gene is TRBJ1-2, the V gene TRBV28; no definite D call. V gave up 6 bases and J gave up 4 bases, with 9 bases separating them. The CDR3 runs to 12 residues. The germline gives CDR1 MDHEN, CDR2 SYDVKM. The DNA of the CDR3 is TGTGCCAGCAGGTACAGTCCCTATGGCTACACCTTC. This gives the protein CASRYSPYGYTF.

Only a few counts were recorded for this clonotype. V and J are TRBV4-1 and TRBJ1-1; 8 bases are shared with TRBD1. This CDR3 is built from 15 residues. J gave up 1 base and V 3 bases, and 4 bases lay outside the gene matches. Germline CDR1 is MGHRA and CDR2 is YSYEKL. The DNA for the CDR3 is TGCGCCAGCAGCCACGACGGGACAGGGAACACTGAAGCTTTCTTT. Its translation is CASSHDGTGNTEAFF.

This clonotype was picked up many times. V gene TRBV12-3 or TRBV12-4 combines with J gene TRBJ1-1; D ambiguous. The V end was cut by 6 bases, the J end by 0 bases, with 8 bases between. This CDR3 is 13 amino acids long. CDR3 sequence: CASSFGMNTEAFF. The CDR3 nucleotides read TGTGCCAGCAGCTTCGGCATGAACACTGAAGCTTTCTTT.

The CDR3 spells CASSYSWGKNQPQHF. CDR3 coding DNA: TGTGCCAGCAGTTACTCATGGGGGAAGAATCAGCCCCAGCATTTT. The chain has TRBV6-2 or TRBV6-3 and TRBJ1-5, with TRBD1 as a possible D gene (5 bases). Deletions cut 0 bases from V and 4 bases from J, with 10 bases between. The CDR3 is made up of 15 amino acids. Germline values: CDR1 MNHEY, CDR2 SVGEGT.

The chain has TRBV4-1 and TRBJ2-7, with D unresolved. The germline gives CDR1 MGHRA, CDR2 YSYEKL. The CDR3 covers 11 residues. V was shortened by 1 base and J by 8 bases, with 6 bases between the two germline ends. CDR3 protein: CASSQANKQYF. The CDR3 region has the DNA TGCGCCAGCAGCCAAGCGAATAAGCAGTACTTC.

This rearrangement joins TRBV12-3 or TRBV12-4 to TRBJ2-1; no definite D call. V dropped 7 bases and J dropped 2 bases, with 12 bases sitting between them. This CDR3 region has 14 residues. Here the CDR3 DNA reads TGTGCCAGCATCCCTTCGGCTGCCTACAATGAGCAGTTCTTC. Protein sequence: CASIPSAAYNEQFF.

The V call is TRBV15, the J call TRBJ2-7; a possible D gene is TRBD2 (6 bases). CDR3 length: 19 residues. V lost 5 bases and J lost 2, with 28 bases in between. From germline, CDR1 is LNHNV and CDR2 YYDKDF (reference sequence). The CDR3 here is CATSSHPLSGEMRTYEQYF. The CDR3 DNA follows: TGTGCCACCAGCTCTCACCCCCTCTCGGGAGAGATGAGGACCTACGAGCAGTACTTC. Full variable domain (missing parts from reference TRBV15 and TRBJ2-7): DAMVIQNPRYQVTQFGKPVTLSCSQTLNHNVMYWYQQKSSQAPKLLFHYYDKDFNNEADTPDNFQSRRPNTSFCFLDIRSPGLGDTAMYLCATSSHPLSGEMRTYEQYFGPGTRLTVT.

This rearrangement joins TRBV7-8 to TRBJ2-1, with D hard to call. The CDR3 totals 16 residues. V lost 8 bases and J 1 base, leaving 18 bases between the germline ends. Germline loops: CDR1 SGHVS, CDR2 FQNEAQ. As DNA, the CDR3 is TGTGCCAGCCGTCAACTCCGTGGACCTTCCTACAATGAGCAGTTCTTC. It yields the protein CASRQLRGPSYNEQFF.

With respect to this clonotype: At one boundary the junction diverges from the germline segment, which might be a read error. The gene calls are TRBV12-3 or TRBV12-4 and TRBJ2-7, with D perhaps given as TRBD1 or TRBD2 (5 bases each). CDR3 length equals 17 residues. In DNA, the CDR3 is TGTGCCAGCAGTCTAGCATTGCCTAAGACAGCGCCCTACGAGCAGTACTTC. Amino acid sequence: CASSLALPKTAPYEQYF.

V usage is TRBV30 and J usage is TRBJ1-2; no clear D. Germline values: CDR1 GTSNPN, CDR2 SVGIG (reference sequence). The CDR3 spans 13 residues. The ends were cut back, 0 bases at V and 3 bases at J, with 8 bases in the middle. The DNA for the CDR3 is TGTGCCTGGAGTGTCCGGTCAGACTATGGCTACACCTTC. It codes for CAWSVRSDYGYTF.

There are many counts of this clonotype. The V gene is TRBV7-6, the J gene TRBJ2-1, with 7 positions matching TRBD2. Germline-derived CDR1 and CDR2 are SGHVS and FNYEAQ. The CDR3 has 14 residues. V lost 6 bases, J lost 2 bases, and 4 bases stayed unmatched. The CDR3 spells CASSGGETYNEQFF. CDR3 bases: TGTGCCAGCAGTGGGGGGGAGACCTACAATGAGCAGTTCTTC.

The gene calls are TRBV12-3 or TRBV12-4 and TRBJ1-4, with D unclear. V was clipped by 2 bases and J by 7 bases, with 5 bases between them. This CDR3 spans 12 amino acids. CDR3 DNA: TGTGCCAGCAGTTTAAGTGGTGAAAAACTGTTTTTT. This gives the protein CASSLSGEKLFF.

This clonotype was counted between two and nine times. This chain links TRBV7-9 with TRBJ1-3; D gene ambiguous. The CDR3 totals 16 residues. Trimming cost V 5 bases and J 0 bases, with 14 bases left between them. CDR1 is SEHNR and CDR2 is FQNEAQ in the germline V gene (reference sequence). The CDR3 DNA is TGTGCCAGCAGCCCTCCGGTTGCTGGCTCTGGAAACACCATATATTTT. Its protein product is CASSPPVAGSGNTIYF.

This clonotype came up a few times. This rearrangement joins TRBV19 to TRBJ2-7; unclear D gene. In germline, CDR1 is LNHDA, CDR2 SQIVND (reference sequence). This CDR3 contains 16 residues. V was trimmed by 8 bases and J by 0 bases, leaving 20 bases between them. CDR3 in amino acids: CASAQVLNLNSYEQYF. CDR3 bases: TGTGCCAGTGCCCAGGTCCTGAACCTTAACTCCTACGAGCAGTACTTC.

This clonotype was found a few times. The chain couples TRBV6-5 to TRBJ2-5, with 7 bases identical to TRBD2. CDR3 length: 17 amino acids. With V trimmed by 1 base and J by 5 bases, 13 bases remained unmatched. From germline, CDR1 is MNHEY and CDR2 SVGAGI. The CDR3 region is CASSYWGPLTSLETQYF. CDR3 nucleotide sequence: TGTGCCAGCAGTTACTGGGGTCCTCTGACTAGCTTGGAGACCCAGTACTTC.

There are many counts of this clonotype. The chain links TRBV7-9 to TRBJ1-5, with 8 bases that match TRBD1. The CDR3 covers 15 residues. V trimming: 3 bases; J trimming: 4 bases; junction bases outside the gene matches: 5. CDR1 SEHNR and CDR2 FQNEAQ come from the germline V gene (reference sequence). CDR3 loop: CASSFGQGGNQPQHF. The CDR3 DNA reads as TGTGCCAGCAGCTTCGGACAGGGAGGAAATCAGCCCCAGCATTTT.

This clonotype was detected only a few times. The chain recombines TRBV7-2 with TRBJ1-1; possibly TRBD1 for D (5 bases). This CDR3 contains 17 residues. Trimming cost V 2 bases and J 4 bases, with 20 bases left between them. Germline V gene sequence: CDR1 SGHTA, CDR2 FQGNSA. CDR3 in amino acids: CASSLKSLSGAGTEAFF. CDR3 coding DNA: TGTGCCAGCAGCTTAAAGTCGTTGAGCGGGGCTGGCACTGAAGCTTTCTTT.

V is TRBV12-3 or TRBV12-4 and J is TRBJ2-1; D gene ambiguous. V lost 1 base, J lost 0 bases, and 4 bases lay in between. CDR3 length: 14 residues. CDR3 sequence (DNA): TGTGCCAGCAGTTTAGAACCCTCCTACAATGAGCAGTTCTTC. Translating gives CASSLEPSYNEQFF.

This clonotype has just a few counts. The chain employs TRBV20-1 and TRBJ2-1; perhaps TRBD2 as D (6 bases). The CDR3 totals 16 residues. In germline, CDR1 is DFQATT, CDR2 SNEGSKA (reference sequence). Deletions cut 0 bases from V and 0 bases from J, with 12 bases between. The CDR3 region has the DNA TGCAGTGCTAGAGATACGGCGGGGACCTCCTACAATGAGCAGTTCTTC. Encoded protein: CSARDTAGTSYNEQFF.

This clonotype has just a few counts. J is TRBJ1-5 and V is TRBV28, with TRBD1 identical over 9 bases. Trimming at V came to 6 bases and at J to 7 bases, leaving 7 bases not matched to a gene. Germline V gene lookup returns CDR1 MDHEN and CDR2 SYDVKM. The CDR3 is 14 residues long. CDR3 region: CASSGTGWRQPQHF. CDR3 bases: TGTGCCAGCAGCGGGACAGGGTGGAGACAGCCCCAGCATTTT.

This sequence joins TRBV7-2 and TRBJ2-1; 10 bases are shared with TRBD2. From germline, CDR1 is SGHTA and CDR2 FQGNSA. V lost 1 base and J lost 3; bases outside the gene matches: 6. The CDR3 spans 17 residues. The DNA of the CDR3 is TGTGCCAGCAGCTTAGGACCCGCTAGCGGGGGCTACAATGAGCAGTTCTTC. It is translated as CASSLGPASGGYNEQFF. Full variable domain (remainder filled in from reference TRBV7-2 and TRBJ2-1): GAGVSQSPSNKVTEKGKDVELRCDPISGHTALYWYRQSLGQGLEFLIYFQGNSAPDKSGLPSDRFSAERTGGSVSTLTIQRTQQEDSAVYLCASSLGPASGGYNEQFFGPGTRLTVL.

This clonotype was observed a handful of times. V is TRBV6-2 or TRBV6-3 and J is TRBJ2-3; weak D call: TRBD2 (6 bases). Looked up from germline, CDR1 is MNHEY and CDR2 is SVGEGT. Deletions cut 2 bases from V and 1 base from J, with 10 bases between. The CDR3 runs to 15 residues. In nucleotides, the CDR3 is TGTGCCAGCAGTTACATCTTAGCGGGCACAGATACGCAGTATTTT. Amino acids: CASSYILAGTDTQYF.

This clonotype was recorded a few times. This chain links TRBV6-5 with TRBJ2-7; D possibly corresponds to TRBD1 (6 bases). Germline values: CDR1 MNHEY, CDR2 SVGAGI. The CDR3 sequence is 16 residues long. Trimming left V 0 bases short and J 0 bases short, with 12 bases between. CDR3 bases: TGTGCCAGCAGTTACTCCCGCAGGGGCCGCTCCTACGAGCAGTACTTC. This sequence encodes CASSYSRRGRSYEQYF.